A single sample gave rise to the 32 T cell receptor beta chains below, sequenced in a study of control samples from healthy donors and cancer patients. The method was immunoSEQ multiplex PCR; TCRdb's version includes in-frame clones alone and lacks a portion of them. Among 100,000 to 150,000 clones, approximately 94% were seen once, and the ten largest hold 3.6%. The sequenced sample consisted of blood. These receptors were taken from a man aged 25 to 40 in good health.

This rearrangement joins TRBV7-9 to TRBJ1-1, with D perhaps TRBD1 (6 bases). The germline gives CDR1 SEHNR, CDR2 FQNEAQ (reference sequence). This CDR3 has 14 residues. V shed 3 bases and J shed 3 bases, with 11 bases lying between them. The CDR3 nucleotides are TGTGCCAGCAGCTTCGGGGGCGATTACACTGAAGCTTTCTTT. It specifies CASSFGGDYTEAFF.

This chain joins TRBV11-1 and TRBJ1-6, with 8 bases that match TRBD1. The germline CDR1 and CDR2 sequences are SGHAT and FQDESV (reference sequence). The ends lost 5 bases at V and 5 bases at J; junction bases unmatched: 2. The CDR3 length is 14 residues. The CDR3 protein is CASSLTGDNSPLHF. The CDR3 DNA reads as TGTGCCAGCAGCCTGACAGGGGATAATTCACCCCTCCACTTT.

The table lists this clone with a count of one. The genes are TRBV4-2 and TRBJ2-3; TRBD2 aligns across 11 bases. Looked up from germline, CDR1 is LGHNA and CDR2 is YNFKEQ. V dropped 2 bases and J dropped 2; count of bases not matched to a gene: 3. CDR3 length: 16 amino acids. The CDR3 region is CASSQPTSGVTDTQYF. CDR3 bases: TGTGCCAGCAGCCAACCGACTAGCGGGGTCACAGATACGCAGTATTTT.

The V gene is TRBV9, the J gene TRBJ2-2; D perhaps matches TRBD1 (6 bases). The germline CDR1 and CDR2 sequences are SGDLS and YYNGEE. CDR3 length equals 16 residues. Trimming removed 3 bases from V and 2 bases from J, with 14 bases in between. The CDR3 loop is CASSEQGYFNTGELFF. DNA of the CDR3: TGTGCCAGCAGCGAACAGGGATACTTTAACACCGGGGAGCTGTTTTTT.

The V and J genes are TRBV14 and TRBJ1-6; D not resolved. The CDR3 is 17 residues long. Germline CDR1 and CDR2: SGHDN and FVKESK. The V end lost 5 bases, the J end lost 0 bases, and 14 bases lay between the germline ends. CDR3 residues: CASSARQGSSYNSPLHF. CDR3 sequence (DNA): TGTGCCAGCAGCGCCAGACAAGGAAGCTCCTATAATTCACCCCTCCACTTT.

This rearrangement joins TRBV9 to TRBJ2-1; 11 bases are a match to TRBD2. V shed 0 bases and J 4 bases; nucleotides not matched to a gene: 6. Germline V CDR1 and CDR2: SGDLS, YYNGEE. CDR3 length: 17 residues. CDR3 protein: CASSVELAGGPYNEQFF. The CDR3 DNA follows: TGTGCCAGCAGCGTAGAATTAGCGGGGGGGCCGTACAATGAGCAGTTCTTC.

The chain uses TRBV6-2 or TRBV6-3 and TRBJ2-4; no reliable D call. The germline V gene has CDR1 MNHEY and CDR2 SVGEGT. This CDR3 contains 17 residues. The V end lost 1 base, the J end lost 0 bases, and 13 bases lay between the germline ends. CDR3 protein: CASSYLLGLEAKNIQYF. The CDR3 DNA is TGTGCCAGCAGTTACTTGTTAGGTTTGGAAGCCAAAAACATTCAGTACTTC.

This rearrangement joins TRBV28 to TRBJ1-4; D is perhaps TRBD1 (6 bases). Trimming cost V 3 bases and J 8 bases, with 16 bases left between them. The CDR3 is made up of 15 amino acids. CDR1 is MDHEN and CDR2 is SYDVKM in the germline V gene. The CDR3 loop reads CASSFTGGRGEKLFF. The CDR3, as DNA: TGTGCCAGCAGTTTCACCGGGGGCCGGGGGGAAAAACTGTTTTTT.

The J gene is TRBJ2-6, the V gene TRBV7-3; TRBD2 matches at 12 bases. The junction had 3 bases not matched to a gene; V was cut back by 1 base and J by 2 bases. Germline V gives CDR1 SGHTA, CDR2 FQGTGA. The CDR3 spans 18 residues. The CDR3 loop reads CASSLIRLAGAGANVLTF. The DNA of the CDR3 is TGTGCCAGCAGCTTAATTCGACTAGCGGGGGCTGGGGCCAACGTCCTGACTTTC.

This chain connects TRBV12-5 to TRBJ2-5; 11 bases are shared with TRBD1. The CDR3 consists of 16 residues. CDR1 is LGHNT, CDR2 FRNRAP, per germline. V shed 4 bases, J shed 0 bases, and the junction held 4 bases outside the gene matches. Written as DNA, the CDR3 is TGTGCTAGTGGTTGGGGGGACAGGGGGTACCAAGAGACCCAGTACTTC. This translates into CASGWGDRGYQETQYF.

The chain employs TRBV18 and TRBJ2-7, with TRBD1 identical over 9 bases. Trimming removed 6 bases from V and 1 base from J; junction bases left unmatched: 7. This CDR3 contains 15 residues. In germline, CDR1 is KGHSH, CDR2 LQKENI. The CDR3 sequence: CASSFGGTGSYEQYF. The DNA of the CDR3 is TGTGCCAGCTCCTTTGGCGGGACAGGGTCCTACGAGCAGTACTTC.

The genes are TRBV20-1 and TRBJ2-3; D remains unclear. This CDR3 is 11 amino acids long. The ends were cut back, 2 bases at V and 7 bases at J, with 7 bases in the middle. The germline CDR1 and CDR2 sequences are DFQATT and SNEGSKA (reference sequence). The CDR3 DNA sequence: TGCAGTGCTAGAAGGGCCCATACGCAGTATTTT. Its translation: CSARRAHTQYF.

The chain joins TRBV6-2 or TRBV6-3 to TRBJ2-7; tentative D call: TRBD1 (6 bases). In germline, CDR1 is MNHEY, CDR2 SVGEGT. This CDR3 spans 14 amino acids. V was clipped by 5 bases and J by 4 bases, with 15 bases between them. The CDR3 sequence is CASSPGTSDYEQYF. In DNA, the CDR3 is TGTGCCAGCAGTCCCGGGACATCCGATTACGAGCAGTACTTC.

Here the CDR3 reads CASSIGAGLYSNQPQHF. CDR3 sequence (DNA): TGTGCCAGTAGTATAGGGGCGGGACTTTATAGCAATCAGCCCCAGCATTTT. This chain joins TRBV19 and TRBJ1-5, with D perhaps matching TRBD1 (5 bases). Trimming left V 1 base short and J 0 bases short, with 13 bases between. Germline V CDR1 and CDR2: LNHDA, SQIVND (reference sequence). The CDR3 extends over 17 amino acids.

This clone was detected a few times. The gene calls are TRBV6-2 or TRBV6-3 and TRBJ2-1; the match to TRBD2 covers 9 bases. CDR1 is MNHEY, CDR2 SVGEGT, per germline. This CDR3 has 14 amino acids. J lost 6 bases, V lost 6 bases, and 6 bases had no gene match. The CDR3 bases are TGTGCCAGCAGCCCGGGACTAGCCGCCAATGAGCAGTTCTTC. Translation: CASSPGLAANEQFF.

The chain recombines TRBV19 with TRBJ2-3; D unresolved. The CDR3 contains 13 residues. The germline gives CDR1 LNHDA, CDR2 SQIVND (reference sequence). The germline V and J ends were trimmed by 1 base and 1 base, with 3 bases remaining between them. CDR3 amino acids: CASSIARTDTQYF. As DNA, the CDR3 is TGTGCCAGTAGTATAGCCCGCACAGATACGCAGTATTTT.

The chain links TRBV18 to TRBJ1-1; D unclear. The CDR3 consists of 13 residues. The germline V gene encodes CDR1 KGHSH and CDR2 LQKENI. Trimming shortened V by 8 bases and J by 5 bases, and 15 bases separated the two germline ends. This CDR3 is CASEGPRRTEAFF. CDR3 bases: TGTGCCAGCGAAGGGCCCCGGAGGACTGAAGCTTTCTTT. The full variable domain, with the rest looked up from reference TRBV18 and TRBJ1-1, is NAGVMQNPRHLVRRRGQEARLRCSPMKGHSHVYWYRQLPEEGLKFMVYLQKENIIDESGMPKERFSAEFPKEGPSILRIQQVVRGDSAAYFCASEGPRRTEAFFGQGTRLTVV.

V and J are TRBV6-5 and TRBJ2-7; D possibly corresponds to TRBD1 (5 bases). V dropped 7 bases and J dropped 2 bases, with 6 bases sitting between them. Germline CDR1 is MNHEY and CDR2 is SVGAGI. The CDR3 length is 11 residues. CDR3 residues: CASTRAYEQYF. The CDR3 coding sequence is TGTGCCAGCACCAGGGCCTACGAGCAGTACTTC.

This chain uses TRBV6-1 with TRBJ2-2; D unclear. Germline loops: CDR1 MNHNS, CDR2 SASEGT. This CDR3 region has 12 residues. Trimming removed 2 bases from V and 7 bases from J, with 5 bases in between. The DNA for the CDR3 is TGTGCCAGCAGTGAATTAGGCGGGGAGCTGTTTTTT. Its translation is CASSELGGELFF.

The chain employs TRBV6-2 or TRBV6-3 and TRBJ1-1; D is undetermined. This CDR3 is 17 amino acids long. Germline V gene sequence: CDR1 MNHEY, CDR2 SVGEGT. V dropped 2 bases and J dropped 1 base, with 17 bases sitting between them. CDR3 residues: CASSYRSHRDTNTEAFF. The CDR3 bases are TGTGCCAGCAGTTACAGGTCCCACCGGGATACGAACACTGAAGCTTTCTTT.

V gene TRBV4-2 combines with J gene TRBJ1-4; 8 nucleotides agree with TRBD1. This CDR3 comprises 16 residues. The J segment lost 10 bases and the V segment lost 0 bases, leaving 10 bases of the junction unmatched. The V gene's germline CDR1 is LGHNA and CDR2 YNFKEQ. The CDR3 loop is CASSQDTGQGLGKLFF. The CDR3 DNA reads TGTGCCAGCAGCCAAGATACTGGACAGGGCCTTGGAAAACTGTTTTTT.

The chain links TRBV18 to TRBJ1-4, with no clear D. V lost 2 bases, J lost 2 bases, and 9 bases lay in between. The CDR3 totals 15 residues. Germline CDR1 reads KGHSH; CDR2 reads LQKENI. The CDR3 sequence: CASSPGRVTNEKLFF. DNA of the CDR3: TGTGCCAGCTCACCAGGCCGGGTTACTAATGAAAAACTGTTTTTT.

This chain uses TRBV18 with TRBJ1-4; D remains ambiguous. Germline lookup yields CDR1 KGHSH and CDR2 LQKENI. The CDR3 totals 14 residues. Trimming took 3 bases from V and 5 from J, leaving 10 bases between them. The CDR3 DNA reads as TGTGCCAGCTCACCGGGGAGGTCCAATGAAAAACTGTTTTTT. Translated, it gives CASSPGRSNEKLFF.

This sequence joins TRBV4-1 and TRBJ2-3, with D tentatively TRBD2 (5 bases). V shed 1 base and J shed 0 bases, with 17 bases lying between them. CDR1 and CDR2 (germline): MGHRA, YSYEKL. The CDR3 is made up of 18 amino acids. CDR3 coding DNA: TGCGCCAGCAGCCAAGGTCTCCCTCGCGGGTCTAGCACAGATACGCAGTATTTT. Amino acids: CASSQGLPRGSSTDTQYF.

This chain joins TRBV6-5 and TRBJ1-1; D gene ambiguous. The CDR3 spans 13 residues. V was trimmed by 7 bases and J by 5 bases, leaving 14 bases between them. Germline-derived CDR1 and CDR2 are MNHEY and SVGAGI. As DNA, the CDR3 is TGTGCCAGCATCCAGGACCTGCGAACTGAAGCTTTCTTT. Protein sequence: CASIQDLRTEAFF.

Here the CDR3 reads CASSHPPGQGSSYNEQFF. The CDR3, as DNA: TGCGCCAGCAGCCACCCACCGGGACAGGGGAGCTCCTACAATGAGCAGTTCTTC. The chain combines TRBV4-1 with TRBJ2-1; 10 nucleotides line up with TRBD1. This CDR3 comprises 18 residues. Per germline, CDR1 MGHRA and CDR2 YSYEKL. The junction had 8 bases not matched to a gene; V was cut back by 3 bases and J by 0 bases.

This rearrangement joins TRBV19 to TRBJ2-3; D is possibly TRBD1 (6 bases). This CDR3 is 13 amino acids long. Germline V CDR1 and CDR2: LNHDA, SQIVND (reference sequence). Trimming pared 11 bases from V and 1 base from J, leaving 13 bases between. Written as DNA, the CDR3 is TGTGCCGTGAGTGGGGGCCGCACAGATACGCAGTATTTT. It encodes CAVSGGRTDTQYF. Drawing the rest from reference TRBV19 and TRBJ2-3, the complete variable domain is DGGITQSPKYLFRKEGQNVTLSCEQNLNHDAMYWYRQDPGQGLRLIYYSQIVNDFQKGDIAEGYSVSREKKESFPLTVTSAQKNPTAFYLCAVSGGRTDTQYFGPGTRLTVL.

V gene TRBV6-5 combines with J gene TRBJ1-5, with D tentatively TRBD1 (6 bases). Germline values: CDR1 MNHEY, CDR2 SVGAGI. The CDR3 extends over 14 amino acids. Trimming pared 6 bases from V and 6 bases from J, leaving 15 bases between. In DNA, the CDR3 is TGTGCCAGCAGCAATGACAGGCCCGGTCAGCCCCAGCATTTT. Translating it yields CASSNDRPGQPQHF.

J is TRBJ1-2 and V is TRBV3-1 (or the pseudogene TRBV3-2); maybe TRBD1 (6 bases). The V end lost 4 bases, the J end lost 0 bases, and 9 bases lay between the germline ends. CDR3 length: 14 residues. The germline CDR1 and CDR2 sequences are LGHDT and YNNKEL (reference sequence). The CDR3: CASSRGQANYGYTF. The CDR3 DNA follows: TGTGCCAGCAGCCGGGGACAAGCTAACTATGGCTACACCTTC.

The chain carries TRBV5-6 and TRBJ1-4; 9 positions agree with TRBD1. J lost 5 bases, V lost 1 base, and 6 bases had no gene match. The CDR3 sequence is 16 residues long. Germline assignment: CDR1 SGHDT and CDR2 YYEEEE. CDR3 nucleotide sequence: TGTGCCAGCAGCTTGACAGGGGGCGCCTACAATGAAAAACTGTTTTTT. Translation: CASSLTGGAYNEKLFF.

This clone was seen just once. The chain joins TRBV11-2 to TRBJ2-7, with D hard to call. This CDR3 contains 14 residues. Germline V gene sequence: CDR1 SGHAT, CDR2 FQNNGV. V was trimmed by 3 bases and J by 3 bases, leaving 12 bases between them. This CDR3 is CASSLTGRRYEQYF. CDR3 bases: TGTGCCAGCAGCTTGACGGGTCGCCGCTACGAGCAGTACTTC.

V and J are TRBV27 and TRBJ2-2, with 7 bases aligning to TRBD2. This CDR3 has 16 amino acids. V lost 5 bases, J lost 4 bases, and 10 bases stayed unmatched. Germline V lookup: CDR1 MNHEY, CDR2 SMNVEV (reference sequence). CDR3 region: CASSAYTSATTGELFF. The CDR3 coding sequence is TGTGCCAGCAGTGCCTATACTAGCGCGACCACCGGGGAGCTGTTTTTT.